This TCR beta chain was sequenced during a study of PD-1 blockade in classical Hodgkin lymphoma. Study-level information: On a schedule of every 2 weeks, patients received nivolumab 3 mg/kg intravenously. General study findings and limits: Repertoire difference causes, possibly disease activity or prior therapy, remain undefined. Reports described newly diagnosed patients as having lower baseline TCR diversity than healthy donors.

Remarks on this clone: Its target is unknown.

Libraries were prepared by immunoSEQ multiplex PCR; TCRdb keeps only in-frame clonotypes and omits some of them. The table shows roughly 15,000 clones, with roughly 80% occurring only once. Time point of the sample: cycle 4 day 1 (C4D1), after 5 to 7 weeks of nivolumab. Every patient was affected by relapse after autologous stem cell transplantation, while exposure to brentuximab vedotin was not uniform. The CDR3 contains 16 residues. Germline CDR1 reads SGHTA; CDR2 reads FQGNSA. V was shortened by 0 bases and J by 4 bases, with 16 bases between the two germline ends. The sample in question was peripheral blood mononuclear cells (PBMCs), obtained before the fourth cycle of nivolumab. The sequence was collected from a human donor with classical Hodgkin lymphoma. This sequence joins TRBV7-2 and TRBJ2-7, with D perhaps matching TRBD2 (5 bases). The CDR3 DNA reads as TGTGCCAGCAGCTTAGCGCCGGTCGGGGATGGATACGAGCAGTACTTC. It codes for CASSLAPVGDGYEQYF.